The 31 T cell receptor beta chains presented below share a single source sample, sequenced in a study of Ad26.COV2.S vaccination and SARS-CoV-2 variants. Sequenced by immunoSEQ multiplex PCR; TCRdb stores in-frame clones only, minus some. Of about 350,000 clones in the sample, about 88% were seen once. The treatment denotes: around 19 received Ad26.COV2.S at low or high dose, single or two shots; several received placebo; per-sample allocation not given. Repertoires come from day 63 after the first vaccine or placebo injection. The specimen was peripheral blood, collected in a trial of Ad26.COV2.S vaccine versus placebo. The receptors were sampled from a person between 18 and 65 years old who received the Ad26.COV2.S COVID-19 vaccine or a placebo.

Ten or more counts support this clone. This chain links TRBV27 with TRBJ2-1; 7 nucleotides line up with TRBD2. The CDR3 is 18 residues long. Germline CDR1 reads MNHEY; CDR2 reads SMNVEV (reference sequence). The V and J ends lost 2 bases and 4 bases, in that order; junction bases with no gene match: 14. CDR3 residues: CASSLLPPRLAVYNEQFF. CDR3 coding DNA: TGTGCCAGCAGTTTACTTCCCCCTCGGCTAGCGGTATACAATGAGCAGTTCTTC.

The chain couples TRBV5-1 to TRBJ2-7; 13 bases map to TRBD2. V lost 4 bases and J lost 4; bases outside the gene matches: 5. Germline V lookup: CDR1 SGHRS, CDR2 YFSETQ. The CDR3 runs to 15 residues. The CDR3 DNA reads as TGCGCCAGCAGCCCCAGGACTAGCGGGAGTTACGAGCAGTACTTC. Its protein product is CASSPRTSGSYEQYF.

CDR3 sequence (DNA): TGTGCCAGCAGCTTAACTGGGGGCGGAATGAACACTGAAGCTTTCTTT. Amino acids: CASSLTGGGMNTEAFF. The V call is TRBV7-3, the J call TRBJ1-1; perhaps TRBD1 as D (6 bases). V gave up 0 bases and J gave up 0 bases, with 11 bases separating them. The CDR3 spans 16 residues. Germline CDR1 SGHTA, CDR2 FQGTGA.

This chain joins TRBV6-4 and TRBJ2-2; 11 nucleotides agree with TRBD2. CDR3 length: 18 residues. V lost 3 bases to trimming and J lost 0 bases; unmatched junction nucleotides: 6. Germline values: CDR1 MRHNA, CDR2 SNTAGT. DNA for the CDR3: TGTGCCAGCAGTGAAGTCCTAGCGGGGGGCGCGAACACCGGGGAGCTGTTTTTT. Encoded protein: CASSEVLAGGANTGELFF.

This chain connects TRBV19 to TRBJ1-4; TRBD1 might be the D (5 bases). Germline loops: CDR1 LNHDA, CDR2 SQIVND (reference sequence). This CDR3 is built from 14 residues. V was clipped by 3 bases and J by 7 bases, with 12 bases between them. In DNA, the CDR3 is TGTGCCAGTAGTATTGGGAGGGGCCGTGAAAAACTGTTTTTT. This sequence encodes CASSIGRGREKLFF.

This chain connects TRBV28 to TRBJ2-1; TRBD2 agrees at 10 bases. CDR1 MDHEN and CDR2 SYDVKM come from the germline V gene. Losses at the gene ends were 6 bases for V and 8 bases for J; bases not matched to a gene: 13. The CDR3 is 16 amino acids. The CDR3 sequence is CASSWVPSGSGDEQFF. The CDR3 bases are TGTGCCAGCAGCTGGGTCCCTAGCGGGAGTGGCGATGAGCAGTTCTTC.

This sequence joins TRBV7-3 and TRBJ2-5; D is ambiguous. The CDR3 spans 15 residues. Germline V gene lookup returns CDR1 SGHTA and CDR2 FQGTGA. V was shortened by 5 bases and J by 2 bases, with 15 bases between the two germline ends. CDR3 in DNA: TGTGCCAGCAGCCCGACGGGTATGGGGCAAGAGACCCAGTACTTC. Translation gives CASSPTGMGQETQYF.

V usage is TRBV6-5 and J usage is TRBJ2-2; 7 bases map to TRBD2. J lost 6 bases, V lost 6 bases, and 10 bases had no gene match. The CDR3 consists of 15 residues. Germline V gives CDR1 MNHEY, CDR2 SVGAGI. CDR3 sequence reads: CASRDQTSPPGELFF. DNA for the CDR3: TGTGCCAGCAGGGACCAGACTAGCCCCCCCGGGGAGCTGTTTTTT.

The gene calls are TRBV18 and TRBJ2-7, with D possibly being TRBD2 (6 bases). The CDR3 contains 15 residues. Trimming cost V 0 bases and J 0 bases, with 9 bases left between them. Germline V gives CDR1 KGHSH, CDR2 LQKENI. The CDR3 sequence: CASSPPGRSSYEQYF. DNA for the CDR3: TGTGCCAGCTCACCACCAGGGAGGAGCTCCTACGAGCAGTACTTC. Combining the CDR3 with reference TRBV18 and TRBJ2-7 gives the whole variable domain NAGVMQNPRHLVRRRGQEARLRCSPMKGHSHVYWYRQLPEEGLKFMVYLQKENIIDESGMPKERFSAEFPKEGPSILRIQQVVRGDSAAYFCASSPPGRSSYEQYFGPGTRLTVT.

The gene calls are TRBV27 and TRBJ1-6; possible D gene TRBD1, 6 bases. The CDR3 has 14 amino acids. Germline CDR1 MNHEY, CDR2 SMNVEV (reference sequence). Trimming left V 7 bases short and J 10 bases short, with 17 bases between. The CDR3 loop reads CASKQPGQLSPLHF. CDR3 bases: TGTGCCAGCAAACAGCCGGGACAACTATCACCCCTCCACTTT.

This sequence joins TRBV10-2 and TRBJ2-5; tentatively, D is TRBD2 (6 bases). V was pared by 10 bases and J by 5 bases, with 20 bases between. The CDR3 sequence is 14 residues long. Germline V gives CDR1 WSHSY, CDR2 SAAADI. DNA of the CDR3: TGCGCCACCACAGAGGAGGGCGTCCGGGAGACCCAGTACTTC. Protein: CATTEEGVRETQYF.

The V gene is TRBV24-1, the J gene TRBJ1-5; 9 positions agree with TRBD1. This CDR3 contains 17 residues. Germline CDR1 and CDR2: KGHDR and SFDVKD. V lost 3 bases and J lost 6; bases outside the gene matches: 11. CDR3 sequence: CATSDARDREGTQPQHF. As DNA, the CDR3 is TGTGCCACCAGTGATGCCCGGGACAGGGAGGGAACTCAGCCCCAGCATTTT.

The chain recombines TRBV11-1 with TRBJ2-5, with D perhaps assigned TRBD1 or TRBD2 (5 bases each). V lost 2 bases and J 5 bases, leaving 18 bases between the germline ends. Germline CDR1 and CDR2: SGHAT and FQDESV (reference sequence). The CDR3 totals 16 residues. This CDR3 reads CASSLRGRDGVETQYF. The CDR3 DNA reads as TGTGCCAGCAGCTTAAGAGGTCGGGACGGGGTGGAGACCCAGTACTTC.

The chain combines TRBV2 with TRBJ2-3; 7 bases are shared with TRBD1. The CDR3 spans 14 residues. J lost 8 bases, V lost 7 bases, and 12 bases had no gene match. Germline assignment: CDR1 SNHLY and CDR2 FYNNEI. The CDR3 protein is CASTGELPGGTQYF. CDR3 coding DNA: TGTGCCAGCACCGGAGAGCTTCCAGGGGGTACGCAGTATTTT.

The chain recombines TRBV4-2 with TRBJ1-2; D gene uncertain. The V and J ends lost 2 bases and 3 bases respectively, with 13 bases between them. CDR3 size: 15 residues. CDR1 is LGHNA, CDR2 YNFKEQ, per germline. CDR3 amino acids: CASSQSDLPDYGYTF. CDR3 in DNA: TGTGCCAGCAGCCAATCGGACCTTCCGGACTATGGCTACACCTTC.

This clone was counted between two and nine times. The chain links TRBV5-4 to TRBJ1-2, with 8 bases that match TRBD1. The V gene end was trimmed by 4 bases and the J gene end by 6 bases; junction bases not matched to a gene: 5. CDR3 length equals 13 residues. Per the germline V gene, CDR1 is SGHNT and CDR2 is YYREEE (reference sequence). CDR3 sequence reads: CASSRGTGDGYTF. In DNA, the CDR3 is TGTGCCAGCAGCCGAGGGACAGGAGATGGCTACACCTTC.

The chain recombines TRBV2 with TRBJ1-1; D gene unclear. Between the trimmed V and J ends, which lost 3 bases and 0 bases, there was a span of 11 bases. CDR3 length: 15 amino acids. The germline gives CDR1 SNHLY, CDR2 FYNNEI. The CDR3 DNA reads TGTGCCAGCAGTGATCGGAGCACCCTGAACACTGAAGCTTTCTTT. Protein sequence: CASSDRSTLNTEAFF.

This clone showed up just a few times. V usage is TRBV19 and J usage is TRBJ1-1; D gene ambiguous. Germline lookup yields CDR1 LNHDA and CDR2 SQIVND (reference sequence). CDR3 size: 12 residues. Trimming left V 10 bases short and J 3 bases short, with 12 bases between. This CDR3 reads CATREGYTEAFF. The DNA of the CDR3 is TGTGCCACCAGAGAGGGATACACTGAAGCTTTCTTT.

This chain joins TRBV5-1 and TRBJ2-1; 9 positions match TRBD1. CDR1 is SGHRS and CDR2 is YFSETQ in the germline V gene. The CDR3 runs to 14 residues. Unmatched junction bases numbered 6, after V lost 4 bases and J lost 7 bases. CDR3 sequence reads: CASSPRDRANEQFF. For the CDR3, the DNA is TGCGCCAGCAGCCCCCGGGACAGGGCAAATGAGCAGTTCTTC.

This chain uses TRBV6-1 with TRBJ2-1, with TRBD2 matching over 7 bases. The CDR3 totals 19 residues. Germline trimming cut 4 bases from V and 0 bases from J; bases unmatched to any gene: 15. In germline, CDR1 is MNHNS, CDR2 SASEGT. The CDR3 spells CASSALPGLLLISYNEQFF. The CDR3 DNA follows: TGTGCCAGCAGTGCATTACCGGGACTACTCTTGATCTCCTACAATGAGCAGTTCTTC.

This clone was counted only a few times. The chain combines TRBV4-3 with TRBJ1-2, with D possibly TRBD1 on 6 matching bases. The CDR3 runs 15 residues. Trimming removed 8 bases at V and 7 bases at J, with 23 bases between. CDR1 and CDR2 from the germline V gene are LGHNA and YSLEER. Here the CDR3 reads CASGPGMAGAFGYTF. The CDR3 DNA sequence: TGCGCCAGCGGACCCGGAATGGCGGGGGCGTTTGGCTACACCTTC.

This clone was counted only a few times. The genes are TRBV19 and TRBJ2-2; maybe TRBD2 (5 bases). CDR1 LNHDA and CDR2 SQIVND come from the germline V gene (reference sequence). The germline V and J ends were trimmed by 3 bases and 4 bases, with 12 bases remaining between them. The CDR3 is 15 amino acids. In DNA, the CDR3 is TGTGCCAGTAGTATCCCTAGGGAGAGCACCGGGGAGCTGTTTTTT. Translating it yields CASSIPRESTGELFF.

This clone was seen a single time. V and J are TRBV5-7 and TRBJ2-4; D is possibly TRBD2 (5 bases). TRBV5-7 is labeled an ORF, and its function is uncertain. This CDR3 is 15 amino acids long. Deletions cut 2 bases from V and 8 bases from J, with 17 bases between. CDR3: CASSFAKLDYHIQYF. Here the CDR3 DNA reads TGTGCCAGCAGCTTCGCAAAACTAGATTATCACATTCAGTACTTC.

The chain carries TRBV7-9 and TRBJ2-7; TRBD2 might be the D (5 bases). Trimming cost V 5 bases and J 4 bases, with 9 bases left between them. The CDR3 has 12 amino acids. CDR1 is SEHNR and CDR2 is FQNEAQ in the germline V gene (reference sequence). The CDR3 region is CASSPGNYEQYF. CDR3 nucleotide sequence: TGTGCCAGCAGCCCGGGAAATTACGAGCAGTACTTC.

The V call is TRBV7-9, the J call TRBJ1-5; D uncertain. With 4 bases removed from V and 6 bases from J, the gap between germline ends came to 10 bases. In germline, CDR1 is SEHNR, CDR2 FQNEAQ (reference sequence). CDR3 size: 13 residues. In DNA form, the CDR3 reads TGTGCCAGCAGCTCCCGGGTCGGTCAGCCCCAGCATTTT. Translated: CASSSRVGQPQHF. Full variable domain (rest looked up from reference TRBV7-9 and TRBJ1-5): DTGVSQNPRHKITKRGQNVTFRCDPISEHNRLYWYRQTLGQGPEFLTYFQNEAQLEKSRLLSDRFSAERPKGSFSTLEIQRTEQGDSAMYLCASSSRVGQPQHFGDGTRLSIL.

The chain has TRBV4-3 and TRBJ1-4, with D possibly matching TRBD1 (6 bases). In germline, CDR1 is LGHNA, CDR2 YSLEER. The CDR3 is 16 amino acids. Trimming pared 4 bases from V and 3 bases from J, leaving 15 bases between. CDR3 sequence: CASSRISRGANEKLFF. The CDR3 nucleotides read TGCGCCAGCAGCCGCATTTCCAGGGGAGCTAATGAAAAACTGTTTTTT.

The rearrangement links TRBV27 to TRBJ2-3; D unclear. CDR1 is MNHEY and CDR2 is SMNVEV in the germline V gene (reference sequence). This CDR3 contains 14 residues. V lost 1 base and J 1 base, leaving 6 bases between the germline ends. CDR3 sequence (DNA): TGTGCCAGCAGTTTATTAACAGGCACAGATACGCAGTATTTT. Protein sequence: CASSLLTGTDTQYF.

This chain connects TRBV28 to TRBJ1-2; 12 nucleotides align to TRBD1. CDR1 is MDHEN and CDR2 is SYDVKM in the germline V gene. This CDR3 region has 20 residues. V lost 3 bases to trimming and J lost 0 bases; unmatched junction nucleotides: 14. The CDR3 DNA is TGTGCCAGCAGTTTTTATGGGGGACAGGGGGCCGGGAGGACTAACTATGGCTACACCTTC. Translating gives CASSFYGGQGAGRTNYGYTF.

Written as DNA, the CDR3 is TGTGCCAGCAGCTATGGCACCGGGGAGCTGTTTTTT. Encoded protein: CASSYGTGELFF. The chain uses TRBV7-2 and TRBJ2-2; no definite D call. Germline-derived CDR1 and CDR2 are SGHTA and FQGNSA. This CDR3 contains 12 residues. V was clipped by 4 bases and J by 4 bases, with 4 bases between them.

The gene calls are TRBV4-3 and TRBJ2-3, with D perhaps matching TRBD1 or TRBD2 (7 bases each). V gave up 0 bases and J gave up 1 base, with 14 bases separating them. Germline values: CDR1 LGHNA, CDR2 YSLEER. The CDR3 runs 17 residues. CDR3 residues: CASSQEAAGGGTDTQYF. The CDR3 coding sequence is TGCGCCAGCAGCCAAGAGGCCGCAGGGGGGGGCACAGATACGCAGTATTTT.

The V gene is TRBV5-6, the J gene TRBJ2-5, with D possibly TRBD2 on 5 matching bases. V lost 5 bases and J 5 bases, leaving 16 bases between the germline ends. The CDR3 loop spans 14 amino acids. Germline V gene data show CDR1 as SGHDT and CDR2 as YYEEEE. CDR3 protein: CASSLGGESETQYF. The CDR3 DNA reads TGTGCCAGCAGTCTCGGAGGAGAGAGTGAGACCCAGTACTTC.